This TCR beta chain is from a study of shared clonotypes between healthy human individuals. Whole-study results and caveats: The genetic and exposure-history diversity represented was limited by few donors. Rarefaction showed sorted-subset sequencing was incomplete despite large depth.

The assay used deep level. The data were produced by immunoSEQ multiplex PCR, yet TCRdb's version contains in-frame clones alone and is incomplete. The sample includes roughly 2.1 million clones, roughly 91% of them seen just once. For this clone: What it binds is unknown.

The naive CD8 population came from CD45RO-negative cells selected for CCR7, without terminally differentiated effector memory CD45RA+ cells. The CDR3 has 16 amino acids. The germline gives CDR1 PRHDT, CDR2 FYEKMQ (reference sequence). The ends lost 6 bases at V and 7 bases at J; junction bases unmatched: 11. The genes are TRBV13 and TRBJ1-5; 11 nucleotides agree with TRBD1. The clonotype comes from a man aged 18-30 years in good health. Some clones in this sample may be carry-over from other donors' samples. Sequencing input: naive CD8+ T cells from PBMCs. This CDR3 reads CASSQQGQGARQPQHF. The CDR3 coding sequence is TGTGCCAGCAGTCAGCAAGGACAGGGGGCGAGGCAGCCCCAGCATTTT. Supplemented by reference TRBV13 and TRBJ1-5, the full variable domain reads AAGVIQSPRHLIKEKRETATLKCYPIPRHDTVYWYQQGPGQDPQFLISFYEKMQSDKGSIPDRFSAQQFSDYHSELNMSSLELGDSALYFCASSQQGQGARQPQHFGDGTRLSIL.